This is a list of T cell receptor beta chains from one sample in a study of blood T cell repertoires in COVID-19. Repertoires were generated with immunoSEQ multiplex PCR, while TCRdb's copy carries only in-frame clones and drops some. Of roughly 97,000 clones detected, about 86% appear once; the ten largest clones hold about 3.6%. Sequences were obtained from peripheral blood. All receptors come from an elderly woman with active or convalescent COVID-19. CDR3s include the opening cysteine and the closing phenylalanine or tryptophan. Each record gives: V gene, D gene, clone size, J gene, CDR3 protein, CDR3 DNA. A D gene is named only where the DNA matches it firmly. Clone size appears in some rows only: once, few, many, or a class for an expanded clone.

TRBV19,-,-,TRBJ1-1,CASSIFLYKTGKNTEAFF,TGTGCCAGTAGTATATTTCTCTATAAGACAGGAAAGAACACTGAAGCTTTCTTT
TRBV6-2/TRBV6-3,TRBD2,-,TRBJ2-7,CASSSTSGSLYEQYF,TGTGCCAGCAGTTCGACTAGCGGGAGTCTCTACGAGCAGTACTTC
TRBV28,TRBD1,-,TRBJ2-2,CASRTRGLRTGELFF,TGTGCCAGCAGAACAAGGGGGCTGCGGACCGGGGAGCTGTTTTTT
TRBV19,-,-,TRBJ1-5,CASSIRGRGRQPQHF,TGTGCCAGTAGTATTCGGGGCAGGGGCCGTCAGCCCCAGCATTTT
TRBV5-4,TRBD2,-,TRBJ2-2,CASSAGLAANTGELFF,TGTGCCAGCAGCGCGGGACTAGCGGCGAACACCGGGGAGCTGTTTTTT
TRBV2,-,-,TRBJ2-1,CASSGGSYNEQFF,TGTGCCAGCAGTGGCGGCTCCTACAATGAGCAGTTCTTC
TRBV7-3,-,-,TRBJ2-1,CASSPTPSSYNEQFF,TGTGCCAGCAGCCCGACACCGAGCTCCTACAATGAGCAGTTCTTC
TRBV15,-,-,TRBJ2-7,CATSRERRGRTYEQYF,TGTGCCACCAGCAGAGAGAGGCGGGGTAGGACCTACGAGCAGTACTTC
TRBV6-6,-,-,TRBJ1-5,CASSHRDILPNQPQHF,TGTGCCAGCAGTCACCGGGACATCCTACCCAATCAGCCCCAGCATTTT
TRBV30,-,-,TRBJ1-2,CAWSVPPRGYTF,TGTGCCTGGAGTGTACCCCCCCGGGGCTACACCTTC
TRBV29-1,TRBD2,-,TRBJ2-1,CSVEFGSGSTEQFF,TGCAGCGTTGAATTTGGTAGCGGGAGTACTGAGCAGTTCTTC
TRBV2,-,-,TRBJ2-6,CASSVLGAGANVLTF,TGTGCCAGCAGCGTCTTGGGAGCTGGGGCCAACGTCCTGACTTTC
TRBV5-4,TRBD2,-,TRBJ2-5,CASRASGRAGETQYF,TGTGCCAGCCGGGCTAGCGGGAGGGCGGGGGAGACCCAGTACTTC
TRBV5-4,TRBD1,-,TRBJ1-6,CASATTGTNSPLHF,TGTGCCAGCGCCACGACAGGGACGAATTCACCCCTCCACTTT
TRBV7-3,TRBD1,-,TRBJ1-1,CASRPTGSHTEAFF,TGTGCCAGCAGGCCGACAGGGTCGCACACTGAAGCTTTCTTT
TRBV9,-,-,TRBJ1-2,CASSGDTIGRGGYTF,TGTGCCAGCAGCGGGGACACTATCGGCCGGGGAGGCTACACCTTC
TRBV6-1,-,few,TRBJ2-3,CASSGAPDTQYF,TGTGCCAGCAGTGGAGCCCCTGATACGCAGTATTTT
TRBV10-3,-,-,TRBJ2-7,CASRGQKDEQYF,TGTGCCTCGAGAGGGCAGAAGGACGAGCAGTACTTC
TRBV29-1,-,few,TRBJ1-3,CSVDTGFSGNTIYF,TGCAGCGTTGATACAGGGTTCTCTGGAAACACCATATATTTT
TRBV11-2,TRBD1,-,TRBJ2-1,CASSLFGTGNEQFF,TGTGCCAGCAGCTTATTTGGGACAGGGAATGAGCAGTTCTTC
TRBV24-1,-,-,TRBJ1-2,CATSDLEQNYGYTF,TGTGCCACCAGTGATTTGGAACAGAACTATGGCTACACCTTC
TRBV29-1,-,-,TRBJ1-1,CSVCFSQGTEAFF,TGCAGCGTTTGTTTTTCCCAGGGCACTGAAGCTTTCTTT
TRBV5-3,-,-,TRBJ2-5,CARSLGRGGPGETQYF,TGTGCCAGAAGCTTAGGTAGGGGTGGGCCCGGGGAGACCCAGTACTTC
TRBV2,TRBD2,-,TRBJ2-1,CASSRLAGAYNEQFF,TGTGCCAGCAGTCGACTAGCGGGGGCCTACAATGAGCAGTTCTTC
TRBV2,TRBD1,-,TRBJ1-5,CASGQGASWSNQPQHF,TGTGCCAGCGGACAGGGGGCATCGTGGAGCAATCAGCCCCAGCATTTT
TRBV7-2,TRBD2,-,TRBJ2-7,CASSPRGEVEQYF,TGTGCCAGCAGCCCCCGGGGGGAGGTAGAGCAGTACTTC
TRBV12-3/TRBV12-4,TRBD1,few,TRBJ1-2,CASSNGTGGYTF,TGTGCCAGCAGTAACGGGACAGGTGGCTACACCTTC
TRBV2,-,-,TRBJ1-5,CASNGGVNQPQHF,TGTGCCAGCAATGGAGGAGTCAATCAGCCCCAGCATTTT
TRBV10-3,TRBD1,-,TRBJ1-1,CAIKTGTGDTEAFF,TGTGCCATCAAGACAGGGACCGGCGACACTGAAGCTTTCTTT